The rows below give T cell receptor beta chains drawn from one sample of a study of blood T cell repertoires in COVID-19. Clones were sequenced by immunoSEQ multiplex PCR, and TCRdb holds only the in-frame ones, with some missing. The sample yields about 210,000 clones, about four fifths seen once. Input material: peripheral blood. All receptors derive from a woman over 75 with COVID-19, enrolled during active disease. Both conserved end residues are part of each CDR3. The order of the fields is V gene, D gene, CDR3 protein. D genes are given only for firm matches.

TRBV6-1 . CASSEARPFF
TRBV7-2 . CASSLAGQLNTEAFF
TRBV3-1/TRBV3-2 TRBD2 CASRPGTSDTDTQYF
TRBV9 . CASSVGAQNTEAFF
TRBV5-1 TRBD1 CASSLQGSGELFF
TRBV19 TRBD1 CASSEDRVGYGYTF
TRBV11-3 . CASSFSGGDTEAFF
TRBV27 . CASSRLGRDTEAFF
TRBV4-1 TRBD1 CASSLGPPGQGTTSAYEQYF
TRBV6-1 TRBD1 CASSEALVTGSSSGNTIYF
TRBV3-1/TRBV3-2 TRBD1 CASSPRQGYGYTF
TRBV27 TRBD1 CASSRDRVNTEAFF
TRBV24-1 TRBD2 CATSSGGVLADTQYF
TRBV6-5 . CASSYTKAGNTIYF
TRBV5-5 TRBD2 CASSLGSGANYNEQFF
TRBV6-6 . CASTPLRGGYGYTF
TRBV11-2 . CASSLDRVYNEQYF
TRBV5-1 . CASGGQNYGYTF
TRBV28 . CASSSPAGRQNQPQHF
TRBV19 . CASRPPAGRYYGYTF
TRBV12-5 . CASGLDGRNTIYF
TRBV10-3 TRBD1 CAISESTGGYGYTF
TRBV14 . CASAGPAGEKLFF
TRBV5-4 TRBD1 CASSFRRTGSDEQYF
TRBV28 . CASSLLRGAGTDTQYF
TRBV19 . CASSGGGAIAKNIQYF